This is a list of T cell receptor beta chains from one sample in a study of CD8 T cells in ankylosing spondylitis. From the 5' RACE reads, TCRdb called clonotypes with MiXCR, one entry per CDR3 protein. Found here are roughly 700,000 distinct CDR3 sequences, around a fifth of them singletons; the top ten hold about 19%. Material: blood, either unsorted or a sorted T cell fraction (not recorded which). The source of these receptors is a male donor with ankylosing spondylitis. CDR3s include the opening cysteine and the closing phenylalanine or tryptophan.

cdr3_length v_call cdr3_aa
16 TRBV4-2 CASSQESALGADTQYF
14 TRBV25-1 CASSESGTSYEQYF
14 TRBV20-1 CSAPTGGGRNEQFF
10 TRBV11-2 CASHPYEQYF
17 TRBV5-6 CASSLEVTSGDTDTQYF
14 TRBV6-1 CASGAILAKNIQYF
14 TRBV7-9 CASSPSEYKETQYF
14 TRBV11-2 CASSIATGVNEQYF
15 TRBV12-3/TRBV12-4 CASSFGLGNTDTQYF
13 TRBV12-3/TRBV12-4 CASSRGTAGELFF
16 TRBV15 CATSRGLAGNTGELFF
14 TRBV27 CASSLGGRTTEAFF
16 TRBV9 CASSIYREANTGELFF
17 TRBV12-3/TRBV12-4 CASSPGTSGRFIYEQYF
14 TRBV12-3/TRBV12-4 CASRRDRPYNEQFF
13 TRBV15 CATSTQGVYGYTF
14 TRBV5-1 CASSPDDGLTEAFF
13 TRBV14 CASSQDPVHTATF
15 TRBV7-9 CASSGGTENNSPLHF
15 TRBV27 CASSLRGGRGETQYF
14 TRBV6-2/TRBV6-3 CASRTSGSPDTQYF
17 TRBV27 CASSPNPGSGAGNTIYF
15 TRBV20-1 CSATFPQGRNQPQHF
14 TRBV7-2 CASSFNLASGELFF
14 TRBV5-1 CASSLEGPPNEQFF
15 TRBV29-1 CSVEDRVTNSYEQYF
18 TRBV21-1 CASSKWLGQGLGNTEAFF
17 TRBV4-2 CASSQVTTRESNQPQHF